This TCR beta chain was sequenced for a study of OX40 agonist ivuxolimab in advanced cancers. Study background: Dose-escalation patients had hepatocellular carcinoma, melanoma, renal cell or head and neck cancer. Partial responses were observed in three patients, of whom one had hepatocellular carcinoma and two had cutaneous melanoma. Study observations and caveats: At 0.1 to 3.0 mg/kg, clonal expansion of CD4+ and CD8+ blood T cells had occurred by week 6.

In the case of this clone: No antigen is known for it.

The sampling schedule covered blood at baseline, cycle 4 day 1, and cycle 7 day 1. Clones were read by immunoSEQ multiplex PCR, and TCRdb kept only the in-frame ones, dropping some. The sample has about 55,000 clones, approximately 83% seen once. V was cut by 4 bases and J by 2 bases, with 15 bases left in between. CDR1 is LNHNV and CDR2 is YYDKDF in the germline V gene (reference sequence). This CDR3 spans 15 amino acids. The J gene is TRBJ2-7, the V gene TRBV15; perhaps TRBD1 as D (6 bases). This receptor was identified in an adult with an advanced solid tumor such as melanoma, head and neck, liver or kidney cancer. The sample was CD4+ or CD8+ T cells sorted from blood, taken in a trial of the OX40 agonist ivuxolimab. The CDR3 DNA is TGTGCCACCAGCATAATTACAGGGACAACCTACGAGCAGTACTTC. This codes for CATSIITGTTYEQYF.